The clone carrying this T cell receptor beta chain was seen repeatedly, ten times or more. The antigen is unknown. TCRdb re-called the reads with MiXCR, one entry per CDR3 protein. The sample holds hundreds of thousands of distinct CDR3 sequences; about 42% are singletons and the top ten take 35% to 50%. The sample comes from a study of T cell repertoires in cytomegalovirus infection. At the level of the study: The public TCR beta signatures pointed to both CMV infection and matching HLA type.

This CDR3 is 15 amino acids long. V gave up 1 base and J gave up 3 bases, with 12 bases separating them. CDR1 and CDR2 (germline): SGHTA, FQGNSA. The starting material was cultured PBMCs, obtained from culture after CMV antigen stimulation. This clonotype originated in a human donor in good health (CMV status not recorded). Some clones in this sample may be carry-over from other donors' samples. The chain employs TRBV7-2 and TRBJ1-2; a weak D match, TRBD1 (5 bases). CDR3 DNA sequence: TGTGCCAGCAGCTTAGACCCGGGGCTTGACTATGGCTACACCTTC. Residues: CASSLDPGLDYGYTF. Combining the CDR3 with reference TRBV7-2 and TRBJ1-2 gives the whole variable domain GAGVSQSPSNKVTEKGKDVELRCDPISGHTALYWYRQSLGQGLEFLIYFQGNSAPDKSGLPSDRFSAERTGGSVSTLTIQRTQQEDSAVYLCASSLDPGLDYGYTFGSGTRLTVV.